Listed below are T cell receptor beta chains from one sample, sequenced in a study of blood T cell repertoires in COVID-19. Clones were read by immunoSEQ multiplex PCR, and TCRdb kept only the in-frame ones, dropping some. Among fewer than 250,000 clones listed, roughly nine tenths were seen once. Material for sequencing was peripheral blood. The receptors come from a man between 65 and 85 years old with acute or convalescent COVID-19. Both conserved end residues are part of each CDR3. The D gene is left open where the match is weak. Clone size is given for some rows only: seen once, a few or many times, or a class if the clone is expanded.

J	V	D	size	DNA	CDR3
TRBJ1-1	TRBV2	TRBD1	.	TGTGCCAGCAGTGCGACAGGGGGCAGAACTGAAGCTTTCTTT	CASSATGGRTEAFF
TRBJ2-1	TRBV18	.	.	TGTGCCAGCTCACCTCCGACTGTAACCTACAATGAGCAGTTCTTC	CASSPPTVTYNEQFF
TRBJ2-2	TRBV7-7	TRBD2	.	TGTGCTAGCAGCTCGGGACTACCGAACACCGGGGAGCTGTTTTTT	CASSSGLPNTGELFF
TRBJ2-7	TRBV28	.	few	TGTGCCAGCAGCGTGTCTACCTACGAGCAGTACTTC	CASSVSTYEQYF
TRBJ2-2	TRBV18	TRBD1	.	TGTGCCAGCTCCCTGGGACAGGGAAGCACCGGGGAGCTGTTTTTT	CASSLGQGSTGELFF
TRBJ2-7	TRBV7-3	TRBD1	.	TGTGCCAGCAGCGTGACAGGGGGTCGATCCTACGAGCAGTACTTC	CASSVTGGRSYEQYF
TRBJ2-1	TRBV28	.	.	TGTGCCAGCAGTCCTTCCTACAATGAGCAGTTCTTC	CASSPSYNEQFF
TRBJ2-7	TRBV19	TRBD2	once	TGTGCCAGTACTGGGACTAGCGGGAGCTCCTACGAGCAGTACTTC	CASTGTSGSSYEQYF
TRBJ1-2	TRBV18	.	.	TGTGCCAGCTCACCACTGGCCAGCGGGACGGGCTACACCTTC	CASSPLASGTGYTF
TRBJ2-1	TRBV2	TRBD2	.	TGTGCCAATTTAGCGGGAGTCTCTTCCTACAATGAGCAGTTCTTC	CANLAGVSSYNEQFF
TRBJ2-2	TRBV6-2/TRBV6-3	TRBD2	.	TGTGCCAGCAGTTACTCTGCGGGAGGGCCCACCGGGGAGCTGTTTTTT	CASSYSAGGPTGELFF
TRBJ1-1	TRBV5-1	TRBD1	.	TGCGCCAGCACCCTGGACAGGGGTAGAACTGAAGCTTTCTTT	CASTLDRGRTEAFF
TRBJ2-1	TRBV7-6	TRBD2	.	TGTGCCAGCACCCCGCAGGAGGCTAGCGGGAGGGCCGGGGATGAGCAGTTCTTC	CASTPQEASGRAGDEQFF
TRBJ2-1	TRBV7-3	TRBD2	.	TGTGCCAGCAGCTTAATTGCTACGCCGGGAGGGACGTCCAATGAGCAGTTCTTC	CASSLIATPGGTSNEQFF
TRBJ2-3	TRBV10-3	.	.	TGTGCCATCAGCTGGTCTACGGGAGATACGCAGTATTTT	CAISWSTGDTQYF
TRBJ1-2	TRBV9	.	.	TGTGCCAGCAGCGACCAGGGGTATGGCTACACCTTC	CASSDQGYGYTF
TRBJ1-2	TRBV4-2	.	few	TGTGCCAGCAGCCCCCTTGGCGGGAACTATGGCTACACCTTC	CASSPLGGNYGYTF
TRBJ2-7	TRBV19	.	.	TGTGCCAGTAGTATGATGGGGGGTTACGAGCAGTACTTC	CASSMMGGYEQYF
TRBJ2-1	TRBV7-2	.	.	TGTGCCAGCACCGAAGGGGAAGTGACGGCCTACAATGAGCAGTTCTTC	CASTEGEVTAYNEQFF
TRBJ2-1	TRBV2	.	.	TGTGCCAGCAGCTCGGCCCCTAGGTTGGATGAGCAGTTCTTC	CASSSAPRLDEQFF